These 28 T cell receptor beta chains originate from one sample sequenced in a study of T cell responses to AZD1222 COVID-19 vaccine (dated by TCRdb to the early 2020s). The meaning of the sample's time point label: about 28 days (+/-7) after the second vaccine dose. The intended sense of this specimen's treatment or condition label: meningococcal conjugate vaccine given as trial control. Library method: the immunoSEQ multiplex PCR assay. The table comes from immuneACCESS by way of TCRdb, which keeps in-frame sequences with V and J called. Part of the clones is missing from these tables; in studies checked, under half for an unresolved V gene and the rest for unknown reasons. For this sample there are around 140,000 clones; almost 85% appear just once. Around 8% of the sample comes from the top ten. The sample here was peripheral blood, taken 28 days after the second dose of the MenACWY control vaccine. The receptor source for this set is an adult who received the MenACWY meningococcal vaccine as a control.

This chain links TRBV6-2 or TRBV6-3 with TRBJ1-1, with a weak D call TRBD1 (6 bases). Per germline, CDR1 MNHEY and CDR2 SVGEGT. The length of the CDR3 is 15 residues. Trimming left V 5 bases short and J 3 bases short, with 16 bases between. The DNA for the CDR3 is TGTGCCAGCAGTCTAGAACAGGGTGTGGACACTGAAGCTTTCTTT. Translated: CASSLEQGVDTEAFF.

The chain joins TRBV29-1 to TRBJ2-1; no reliable D call. The CDR3 runs 11 residues. The germline V gene has CDR1 SQVTM and CDR2 ANQGSEA. V was pared by 4 bases and J by 5 bases, with 6 bases between. The CDR3 region has the DNA TGCAGCGTTGTAGAGGACAATGAGCAGTTCTTC. Residues: CSVVEDNEQFF.

The chain is built from TRBV5-1 and TRBJ1-4; possible D gene TRBD1, 5 bases. V was clipped by 0 bases and J by 3 bases, with 9 bases between them. Germline V gene lookup returns CDR1 SGHRS and CDR2 YFSETQ. The CDR3 extends over 15 amino acids. CDR3 sequence reads: CASSLAGRANEKLFF. In DNA, the CDR3 is TGCGCCAGCAGCTTGGCAGGGAGGGCTAATGAAAAACTGTTTTTT.

The gene calls are TRBV10-3 and TRBJ2-1; weak D call: TRBD1 (6 bases). V lost 7 bases and J 7 bases, leaving 17 bases between the germline ends. Germline V gene lookup returns CDR1 ENHRY and CDR2 SYGVKD. This CDR3 spans 14 amino acids. CDR3 loop: CAIKMGPTGNEQFF. CDR3 DNA: TGTGCCATCAAGATGGGCCCAACAGGGAATGAGCAGTTCTTC.

This clone came up a few times. The chain uses TRBV7-9 and TRBJ1-1; D unclear. Per germline, CDR1 SEHNR and CDR2 FQNEAQ (reference sequence). The CDR3 covers 15 residues. V was pared by 5 bases and J by 3 bases, with 16 bases between. As DNA, the CDR3 is TGTGCCAGCAGCCCCTCGGGAGGAGGGTACACTGAAGCTTTCTTT. It codes for CASSPSGGGYTEAFF.

This clone turned up a few times. V gene TRBV27 combines with J gene TRBJ2-1, with TRBD1 as a possible D gene (6 bases). This CDR3 contains 12 residues. Germline lookup yields CDR1 MNHEY and CDR2 SMNVEV (reference sequence). Between the trimmed V and J ends, which lost 5 bases and 11 bases, there was a span of 13 bases. The CDR3 nucleotides read TGTGCCAGCAGTCGGGACAACCGACAGCAGTTCTTC. This encodes CASSRDNRQQFF.

Points on this clone: At the DNA level, this CDR3 is encoded by other sequences in the same sample as well. The chain uses TRBV12-3 or TRBV12-4 and TRBJ2-5; TRBD1 aligns across 7 bases. The CDR3 length is 13 residues. V lost 4 bases, J lost 2 bases, and 1 base stayed unmatched. CDR3 sequence: CASSWDSQETQYF. In nucleotides, the CDR3 is TGTGCCAGCAGTTGGGACAGTCAAGAGACCCAGTACTTC.

The V and J genes are TRBV2 and TRBJ1-2; D is perhaps TRBD1 (5 bases). V shed 7 bases and J shed 8 bases, with 14 bases lying between them. The CDR3 has 12 residues. CDR1 is SNHLY and CDR2 is FYNNEI in the germline V gene. In DNA form, the CDR3 reads TGTGCCAGCACGGCAGGGATATACGGCTACACCTTC. It translates to CASTAGIYGYTF.

J is TRBJ1-1 and V is TRBV19; D is unclear. The CDR3 spans 13 residues. The germline V and J ends were trimmed by 9 bases and 5 bases, with 16 bases remaining between them. The V gene's germline CDR1 is LNHDA and CDR2 SQIVND (reference sequence). The CDR3 DNA follows: TGTGCCAGACCCCTGTTGAGGAGGACTGAAGCTTTCTTT. Amino acid sequence: CARPLLRRTEAFF.

This clone was seen a handful of times. V is TRBV6-6 and J is TRBJ2-6; D is perhaps TRBD2 (5 bases). V shed 5 bases and J shed 0 bases, with 11 bases lying between them. Germline values: CDR1 MNHNY, CDR2 SVGAGI (reference sequence). The CDR3 is 16 residues long. In DNA, the CDR3 is TGTGCCAGCAGTCGAGGGCTAAACTCTGGGGCCAACGTCCTGACTTTC. Translating gives CASSRGLNSGANVLTF.

V is TRBV19 and J is TRBJ1-6; no clear D. Trimming stripped 7 bases from V and 11 bases from J, with 15 bases between. This CDR3 is 13 amino acids long. CDR1 and CDR2 from the germline V gene are LNHDA and SQIVND (reference sequence). CDR3 nucleotides: TGTGCCAGTAAGCTGGACGGACCGACACCCCTCCACTTT. Its translation: CASKLDGPTPLHF.

The chain is built from TRBV12-3 or TRBV12-4 and TRBJ2-3; 8 nucleotides align to TRBD2. The junction had 1 base not matched to a gene; V was cut back by 8 bases and J by 0 bases. This CDR3 is built from 13 residues. Written as DNA, the CDR3 is TGTGCCAGCCCGGGAGGGAGCACAGATACGCAGTATTTT. Protein: CASPGGSTDTQYF.

This clone showed up many times. The CDR3 protein is CATSRDRGEHQPQHF. CDR3 DNA: TGTGCCACCAGCAGAGACAGGGGGGAGCATCAGCCCCAGCATTTT. The V and J genes are TRBV15 and TRBJ1-5; TRBD1 matches at 7 bases. Trimming at V came to 0 bases and at J to 5 bases, leaving 4 bases not matched to a gene. The CDR3 runs 15 residues. Germline CDR1 LNHNV, CDR2 YYDKDF (reference sequence).

V is TRBV7-9 and J is TRBJ1-4, with D hard to call. CDR1 is SEHNR, CDR2 FQNEAQ, per germline (reference sequence). The CDR3 totals 14 residues. V was clipped by 5 bases and J by 8 bases, with 15 bases between them. CDR3 DNA: TGTGCCAGCAGCCTCGCACAAACACGAGAAAAACTGTTTTTT. This gives the protein CASSLAQTREKLFF.

V is TRBV3-1 (or the pseudogene TRBV3-2) and J is TRBJ2-6, with TRBD2 matching over 13 bases. The CDR3 sequence is 19 residues long. Trimming took 4 bases from V and 0 from J; bases not matched to a gene: 6. Germline V CDR1 and CDR2: LGHDT, YNNKEL (reference sequence). CDR3 DNA: TGTGCCAGCAGCCTTAGACTAGCGGGGGGTGCCTCTGGGGCCAACGTCCTGACTTTC. Protein product: CASSLRLAGGASGANVLTF.

The chain carries TRBV24-1 and TRBJ1-2, with D possibly TRBD1 on 5 matching bases. Between the trimmed V and J ends, which lost 2 bases and 4 bases, there was a span of 7 bases. The germline V gene encodes CDR1 KGHDR and CDR2 SFDVKD. This CDR3 comprises 13 residues. CDR3 sequence: CATSDSGTYGYTF. The CDR3 DNA is TGTGCCACCAGTGATTCCGGGACCTATGGCTACACCTTC.

V and J are TRBV11-3 and TRBJ1-1, with TRBD1 as a possible D gene (6 bases). Germline V gene data show CDR1 as SGHNT and CDR2 as YENEEA. The V gene lost 0 bases and the J gene lost 4 bases, with 12 bases spanning the gap. The CDR3 covers 15 residues. CDR3 coding DNA: TGTGCCAGCAGCTTAGATGCGGGGGCGCGCACTGAAGCTTTCTTT. This gives the protein CASSLDAGARTEAFF. Full variable domain (missing parts from reference TRBV11-3 and TRBJ1-1): EAGVVQSPRYKIIEKKQPVAFWCNPISGHNTLYWYLQNLGQGPELLIRYENEEAVDDSQLPKDRFSAERLKGVDSTLKIQPAELGDSAVYLCASSLDAGARTEAFFGQGTRLTVV.

This rearrangement joins TRBV5-6 to TRBJ2-3; 12 nucleotides line up with TRBD2. CDR1 is SGHDT and CDR2 is YYEEEE in the germline V gene. The CDR3 sequence is 17 residues long. The V gene end was trimmed by 0 bases and the J gene end by 5 bases; junction bases not matched to a gene: 7. In DNA, the CDR3 is TGTGCCAGCAGCTTGGTGGCTAGCGGGGGGGCCATAGATACGCAGTATTTT. It codes for CASSLVASGGAIDTQYF.

V usage is TRBV24-1 and J usage is TRBJ2-1; D unclear. The CDR3 loop spans 15 amino acids. Trimming removed 3 bases at V and 7 bases at J, with 15 bases between. Germline V gives CDR1 KGHDR, CDR2 SFDVKD. CDR3 loop: CATSDPSDSRNEQFF. The DNA of the CDR3 is TGTGCCACCAGTGATCCCTCTGACTCCCGAAATGAGCAGTTCTTC.

The gene calls are TRBV6-6 and TRBJ2-5, with no clear D. CDR1 is MNHNY, CDR2 SVGAGI, per germline (reference sequence). CDR3 length: 13 amino acids. V was clipped by 4 bases and J by 4 bases, with 10 bases between them. DNA for the CDR3: TGTGCCAGCAGTTTTGGACCAAGAGAGACCCAGTACTTC. This encodes CASSFGPRETQYF.

The chain recombines TRBV7-8 with TRBJ2-1; D may be TRBD2 (7 bases). CDR1 and CDR2 from the germline V gene are SGHVS and FQNEAQ. This CDR3 is 17 amino acids long. Trimming pared 1 base from V and 8 bases from J, leaving 21 bases between. This CDR3 reads CASSLERGGGTPHEQFF. DNA of the CDR3: TGTGCCAGCAGCTTAGAGAGGGGGGGAGGGACCCCCCATGAGCAGTTCTTC.

The chain couples TRBV30 to TRBJ2-7; 13 bases agree with TRBD2. Germline V lookup: CDR1 GTSNPN, CDR2 SVGIG (reference sequence). There are 20 residues in the CDR3. The V and J ends lost 2 bases and 0 bases, in that order; junction bases with no gene match: 16. The CDR3 sequence: CAWSPNPGLAGVPPSYEQYF. The CDR3 DNA is TGTGCCTGGAGTCCCAACCCTGGACTAGCGGGAGTTCCCCCCTCCTACGAGCAGTACTTC.

The rearrangement uses TRBV28 and TRBJ2-6; 10 bases agree with TRBD1. V lost 5 bases to trimming and J lost 0 bases; unmatched junction nucleotides: 7. The V gene's germline CDR1 is MDHEN and CDR2 SYDVKM. The CDR3 has 18 residues. The CDR3 here is CASSLIRDRGSGANVLTF. For the CDR3, the DNA is TGTGCCAGCAGTCTTATCCGGGACAGGGGCTCTGGGGCCAACGTCCTGACTTTC.

The chain uses TRBV28 and TRBJ1-2; D perhaps matches TRBD1 (5 bases). CDR1 and CDR2 from the germline V gene are MDHEN and SYDVKM. Deletions cut 6 bases from V and 0 bases from J, with 14 bases between. CDR3 length: 15 amino acids. CDR3 sequence (DNA): TGTGCCAGCAGATTCCCGGGACGGACTAACTATGGCTACACCTTC. It codes for CASRFPGRTNYGYTF.

This clone was picked up one time. The V call is TRBV28, the J call TRBJ2-2, with 7 bases fitting TRBD1. V lost 6 bases to trimming and J lost 6 bases; unmatched junction nucleotides: 7. There are 14 residues in the CDR3. Looked up from germline, CDR1 is MDHEN and CDR2 is SYDVKM. The CDR3 region has the DNA TGTGCCAGCAGGGTGACAGGGAGCGCCGGGGAGCTGTTTTTT. Translating gives CASRVTGSAGELFF.

This rearrangement joins TRBV3-1 (or the pseudogene TRBV3-2) to TRBJ2-3; a possible D gene is TRBD2 (6 bases). The CDR3 contains 14 residues. With 8 bases removed from V and 5 bases from J, the gap between germline ends came to 17 bases. Per germline, CDR1 LGHDT and CDR2 YNNKEL (reference sequence). CDR3 loop: CASLDPGVGDTQYF. DNA for the CDR3: TGTGCCAGCCTAGACCCGGGAGTGGGAGATACGCAGTATTTT.

The J gene is TRBJ1-2, the V gene TRBV12-3 or TRBV12-4, with TRBD1 as a possible D gene (6 bases). V was trimmed by 2 bases and J by 7 bases, leaving 8 bases between them. The CDR3 is made up of 12 amino acids. The CDR3 here is CASSLRGFGYTF. As DNA, the CDR3 is TGTGCCAGCAGTTTAAGGGGGTTTGGCTACACCTTC.

The chain carries TRBV19 and TRBJ2-2; TRBD1 aligns across 9 bases. The CDR3 has 17 amino acids. V was pared by 3 bases and J by 2 bases, with 7 bases of the junction left unmatched. Looked up from germline, CDR1 is LNHDA and CDR2 is SQIVND (reference sequence). The CDR3 protein is CASSIGDRVLNTGELFF. The CDR3 coding sequence is TGTGCCAGTAGTATTGGGGACAGGGTCCTTAACACCGGGGAGCTGTTTTTT. The entire variable domain, with the rest obtained from reference TRBV19 and TRBJ2-2, is as follows: DGGITQSPKYLFRKEGQNVTLSCEQNLNHDAMYWYRQDPGQGLRLIYYSQIVNDFQKGDIAEGYSVSREKKESFPLTVTSAQKNPTAFYLCASSIGDRVLNTGELFFGEGSRLTVL.